This T cell receptor beta chain was sequenced in a study of human T cells and chemical hapten exposure. TCRdb processed the RACE reads anew with MiXCR; each CDR3 protein has one entry. The data contain 190,000 or so distinct CDR3 sequences, around 30% of them singletons. The CDR3 extends over 14 amino acids. V trimming: 9 bases; J trimming: 7 bases; junction bases outside the gene matches: 12. The V gene's germline CDR1 is SGHVS and CDR2 FQNEAQ. Time point of the sample: pre-sensitization, week 0. Treatment reported: therapeutic diphenylcyclopropenone sensitization with weekly scalp DPC. The TCR was taken from a woman aged 30 to 39 with alopecia areata. Some clones in this sample may be carry-over from other donors' samples. The gene calls are TRBV7-8 and TRBJ2-1, with TRBD1 matching 7 bases. This specimen was whole blood, taken in connection with sensitization to the hapten diphenylcyclopropenone (DPC). CDR3 amino acids: CASMSDRVGNEQFF. Here the CDR3 DNA reads TGTGCCAGTATGTCCGACAGGGTGGGTAATGAGCAGTTCTTC.